This passage covers 17 T cell receptor beta chains from one sample sequenced in a study of CXCR3-negative and CXCR3-positive naive CD8 T cells. UMI labels and 5' RACE were used to prepare the TRB cDNA libraries. TCRdb reprocessed the 5' RACE reads; each CDR3 protein has one entry and no DNA is given. Its clone listing holds about 40,000 distinct CDR3 sequences. The specimen was memory CD8+ T cells from blood. All receptors come from a human donor in good health. Some clones in this sample may be carry-over from other donors' samples.

This chain joins TRBV7-9 and TRBJ2-5; TCRdb proposes TRBD1, but this gene call is untestable without DNA. CDR1 and CDR2 (germline): SEHNR, FQNEAQ (reference sequence). CDR3 length equals 14 residues. This CDR3 reads CASSFDRTQETQYF.

The genes are TRBV27 and TRBJ2-5; the TCRdb call, TRBD1, lacks DNA for checking. This CDR3 is 15 amino acids long. Germline V gene data show CDR1 as MNHEY and CDR2 as SMNVEV (reference sequence). CDR3 loop: CASSSSGQVQETQYF.

The chain carries TRBV7-2 and TRBJ2-7; lacking DNA, the TRBD2 call made by TCRdb goes unchecked. Germline V gives CDR1 SGHTA, CDR2 FQGNSA. This CDR3 has 15 residues. This chain's CDR3 is CASSLTAGHGYEQYF.

This rearrangement joins TRBV7-6 to TRBJ2-5; TCRdb returns TRBD2, unconfirmable since there is no DNA. Germline CDR1 is SGHVS and CDR2 is FNYEAQ. CDR3 length: 18 amino acids. CDR3 amino acids: CASSGEAGGPLGLETQYF.

This sequence joins TRBV20-1 and TRBJ2-3; without DNA, the TCRdb call of TRBD2 cannot be checked. The CDR3 covers 16 residues. Germline V gene data show CDR1 as DFQATT and CDR2 as SNEGSKA (reference sequence). CDR3 sequence reads: CSGGEGPSGVADTQYF.

The rearrangement links TRBV28 to TRBJ2-7; with no DNA, the TCRdb D assignment of TRBD1 cannot be verified. CDR1 and CDR2 (germline): MDHEN, SYDVKM. The CDR3 is 14 amino acids. CDR3 sequence reads: CASSVVTGGNEQYF.

The V gene is TRBV29-1, the J gene TRBJ2-7; TCRdb's assignment of TRBD1 cannot be checked, as there is no DNA. The CDR3 contains 13 residues. Germline loops: CDR1 SQVTM, CDR2 ANQGSEA. CDR3 residues: CSVTRGGTYEQYF.

This rearrangement joins TRBV20-1 to TRBJ2-1; TCRdb designates TRBD1, a call that cannot be tested without DNA. The CDR3 contains 15 residues. The germline V gene encodes CDR1 DFQATT and CDR2 SNEGSKA (reference sequence). The CDR3 sequence: CSARDGHSYNNEQFF.

V gene TRBV29-1 combines with J gene TRBJ2-2. CDR3 length equals 11 residues. From germline, CDR1 is SQVTM and CDR2 ANQGSEA. CDR3 amino acids: CSVLITGELFF.

The chain combines TRBV15 with TRBJ2-3. The CDR3 is 16 residues long. CDR1 LNHNV and CDR2 YYDKDF come from the germline V gene (reference sequence). The CDR3 here is CATSRDHLGSTDTQYF.

V is TRBV7-9 and J is TRBJ2-5. The CDR3 covers 13 residues. Germline loops: CDR1 SEHNR, CDR2 FQNEAQ (reference sequence). The CDR3 reads CASSPPLQETQYF.

CDR3 protein: CASSPMTLGKYF. The chain links TRBV7-9 to TRBJ2-3; the TRBD1 assignment by TCRdb is unverifiable without DNA. The CDR3 has 12 amino acids. Germline assignment: CDR1 SEHNR and CDR2 FQNEAQ (reference sequence).

V gene TRBV20-1 combines with J gene TRBJ1-5; the TRBD1 assignment by TCRdb is unverifiable without DNA. Germline CDR1 is DFQATT and CDR2 is SNEGSKA (reference sequence). The CDR3 sequence is 15 residues long. The CDR3 loop reads CSARGTGNSNQPQHF.

The CDR3 sequence: CASSKLSTSGYNEQFF. This rearrangement joins TRBV21-1 to TRBJ2-1; TCRdb returns TRBD2, unconfirmable since there is no DNA. TRBV21-1 counts as a pseudogene. This CDR3 has 16 residues.

The rearrangement joins TRBV12-3 or TRBV12-4 to TRBJ2-1; the TCRdb D gene call, TRBD2, has no DNA to confirm it. The CDR3 length is 14 residues. CDR3 loop: CASSSKAGYNEQFF.

The chain joins TRBV6-2 or TRBV6-3 to TRBJ1-1. This CDR3 region has 11 residues. From germline, CDR1 is MNHEY and CDR2 SVGEGT. This CDR3 reads CASSSYTEAFF.

The chain has TRBV28 and TRBJ1-5; TCRdb calls TRBD1, which cannot be checked without DNA. The CDR3 sequence is 16 residues long. Germline V lookup: CDR1 MDHEN, CDR2 SYDVKM. CDR3 sequence: CASSSDRASGYQPQHF.